This T cell receptor (beta chain) appears in the sequencing data of a study of T cells after yellow fever vaccination. The CDR3 extends over 15 amino acids. Trimming left V 2 bases short and J 1 base short, with 9 bases between. Germline V lookup: CDR1 MNHNY, CDR2 SVGAGI (reference sequence). Study conclusions and caveats: FACS-sorted repertoires could harbor abundant contaminating bulk-population clonotypes. Peak timing came faster in the weaker secondary response, day 5 versus 15.

A single record per CDR3 protein comes from TCRdb applying MiXCR to the 5' RACE reads. The table lists some 300,000 distinct CDR3 sequences, under 9% of them singletons. About this clonotype: The antigen is not known.

This receptor was identified in a young man who received the YFV17D yellow fever vaccine. The J gene is TRBJ2-1, the V gene TRBV6-6; D unresolved. Source: CD4+ T cells sorted from PBMCs, taken 5 days after the yellow fever booster vaccination. This CDR3 reads CASSYPGQSYNEQFF. The CDR3 DNA sequence: TGTGCCAGCAGTTACCCCGGGCAATCCTACAATGAGCAGTTCTTC.